These 10 T cell receptor beta chains originate from one sample sequenced in a study of cytomegalovirus exposure and HLA in healthy donors. The primer mix had 60 Vbeta and 13 Jbeta primers. Sequencing was performed with immunoSEQ multiplex PCR; in TCRdb, only in-frame clones are kept and a portion is missing. Among roughly 200,000 clones listed, approximately 84% were seen once. Input material: PBMCs. The source of these receptors is a female donor in good health and CMV-seronegative.

This sequence joins TRBV9 and TRBJ1-1, with unresolved D. This CDR3 has 14 amino acids. V was trimmed by 1 base and J by 0 bases, leaving 7 bases between them. The germline gives CDR1 SGDLS, CDR2 YYNGEE. This CDR3 reads CASSVSSMNTEAFF. DNA of the CDR3: TGTGCCAGCAGCGTAAGCTCCATGAACACTGAAGCTTTCTTT.

This clone was observed a few times. The J gene is TRBJ1-3, the V gene TRBV5-5; 7 bases align to TRBD1. V trimming: 3 bases; J trimming: 0 bases; junction bases outside the gene matches: 3. CDR3 length: 15 amino acids. The V gene's germline CDR1 is SGHKS and CDR2 YYEKEE (reference sequence). In DNA form, the CDR3 reads TGTGCCAGCAGCTGGGGGACAGCCTCTGGAAACACCATATATTTT. This gives the protein CASSWGTASGNTIYF.

The V and J genes are TRBV1 and TRBJ1-5; the table names TRBD1, a call not compared with the DNA. TRBV1 represents a pseudogene. CDR3 length: 12 residues. This CDR3 is CTSLDRNQPQHF. Here the CDR3 DNA reads TGCACCAGTTTGGACAGGAATCAGCCCCAGCATTTT.

The chain combines TRBV6-1 with TRBJ2-2, with unresolved D. Germline-derived CDR1 and CDR2 are MNHNS and SASEGT. The CDR3 is 14 amino acids. V was cut by 3 bases and J by 1 base, with 6 bases left in between. CDR3 amino acids: CASSDRGNTGELFF. CDR3 nucleotide sequence: TGTGCCAGCAGTGATCGCGGGAACACCGGGGAGCTGTTTTTT.

V and J are TRBV28 and TRBJ1-3, with D possibly TRBD1 on 6 matching bases. Per the germline V gene, CDR1 is MDHEN and CDR2 is SYDVKM. This CDR3 has 12 amino acids. V lost 6 bases, J lost 7 bases, and 10 bases lay in between. CDR3 DNA: TGTGCCAGCAGACAGGGTGTGAACACCATATATTTT. This codes for CASRQGVNTIYF.

This chain connects TRBV27 to TRBJ2-1; D is perhaps TRBD1 (5 bases). V dropped 0 bases and J dropped 10 bases, with 10 bases sitting between them. This CDR3 comprises 13 residues. Germline loops: CDR1 MNHEY, CDR2 SMNVEV (reference sequence). CDR3 residues: CASSLSVGREQFF. CDR3 DNA: TGTGCCAGCAGTTTATCGGTGGGGCGGGAGCAGTTCTTC.

The rearrangement uses TRBV9 and TRBJ2-2; TRBD2 matches 8 bases. From germline, CDR1 is SGDLS and CDR2 YYNGEE. V was pared by 0 bases and J by 1 base, with 2 bases of the junction left unmatched. CDR3 length equals 16 residues. CDR3 amino acids: CASSVGGGRNTGELFF. CDR3 nucleotides: TGTGCCAGCAGCGTAGGCGGGGGGAGGAACACCGGGGAGCTGTTTTTT.

The V call is TRBV4-1, the J call TRBJ2-1; 9 bases map to TRBD1. Germline CDR1 reads MGHRA; CDR2 reads YSYEKL. The CDR3 spans 15 residues. The V and J ends lost 2 bases and 7 bases, in that order; junction bases with no gene match: 6. The CDR3 loop reads CASSQTGTGINEQFF. The CDR3 DNA reads as TGCGCCAGCAGCCAAACCGGGACAGGGATTAATGAGCAGTTCTTC.

A single count supports this clone. This chain connects TRBV6-1 to TRBJ1-6; TRBD1 might be the D (6 bases). In germline, CDR1 is MNHNS, CDR2 SASEGT. The V end was cut by 8 bases, the J end by 7 bases, with 12 bases between. The CDR3 totals 13 residues. Written as DNA, the CDR3 is TGTGCCAGCGTCGGGCAGGGGAATTCACCCCTCCACTTT. Encoded protein: CASVGQGNSPLHF.

This rearrangement joins TRBV27 to TRBJ1-5; 9 bases line up with TRBD1. The junction had 6 bases not matched to a gene; V was cut back by 6 bases and J by 3 bases. CDR1 MNHEY and CDR2 SMNVEV come from the germline V gene (reference sequence). This CDR3 spans 15 amino acids. The CDR3 bases are TGTGCCAGCAGGAGGGGACAGGGATACAATCAGCCCCAGCATTTT. Protein: CASRRGQGYNQPQHF.